This T cell receptor (beta chain) was recorded in a study of cytomegalovirus exposure and HLA in healthy donors. Study at large: Roughly 89 million unique TCR sequences came from HLA-typed donors in an early release.

V was trimmed by 0 bases and J by 8 bases, leaving 18 bases between them. Germline CDR1 and CDR2: WNHNN and SYGVQD (reference sequence). The CDR3 is 16 amino acids. 13 Jbeta primers and 60 Vbeta primers were used for the PCR. Repertoires were generated with immunoSEQ multiplex PCR, while TCRdb's copy carries only in-frame clones and drops some. The profile shows about 120,000 clones, approximately 72% of them singletons. Unrecorded immune exposure was likely among donors, who were nominally healthy when sampled. The chain couples TRBV10-1 to TRBJ2-3; D call uncertain. The sample was PBMCs. This receptor was taken from a man aged 18 to 30 in good health and CMV-seronegative. For the CDR3, the DNA is TGCGCCAGCAGTGAGTCGGCAGATCTAGGCCCAGCTACGCAGTATTTT. Translating gives CASSESADLGPATQYF.